The clone carrying this TCR beta chain was found a few times. These data belong to a study of beta chain features in type 1 diabetes. Between the trimmed V and J ends, which lost 7 bases and 11 bases, there was a span of 20 bases. CDR3 length: 13 amino acids. CDR1 is SNHLY, CDR2 FYNNEI, per germline. Isolated RNA was reverse transcribed in full, so expressed TCRB transcripts were sequenced. The assay was immunoSEQ multiplex PCR, and TCRdb's table has in-frame clones only and misses some. The sample consists of a few hundred thousand clones, 14% of them appearing once. The TCR originated in a man aged 25 to 40 in good health. Sample: central memory CD4+ T cells from blood. The chain carries TRBV2 and TRBJ1-1, with a tentative D call TRBD1 (5 bases). CDR3 sequence (DNA): TGTGCCAGCACCGACAGTCCGCTCACCGAGGCTTTCTTT. Translated, it gives CASTDSPLTEAFF.